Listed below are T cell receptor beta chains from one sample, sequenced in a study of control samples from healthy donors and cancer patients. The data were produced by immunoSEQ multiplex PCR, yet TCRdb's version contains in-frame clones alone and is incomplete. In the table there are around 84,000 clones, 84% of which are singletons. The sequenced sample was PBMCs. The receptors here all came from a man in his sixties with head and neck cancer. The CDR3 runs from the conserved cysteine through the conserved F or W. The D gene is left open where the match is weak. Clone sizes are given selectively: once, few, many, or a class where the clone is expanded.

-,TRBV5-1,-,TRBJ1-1,CASSLGQTRAEAFF,TGCGCCAGCAGCTTGGGTCAGACGCGCGCGGAAGCTTTCTTT
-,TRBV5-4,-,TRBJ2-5,CASSLVGEGIGARETQYF,TGTGCCAGCAGCCTCGTGGGCGAAGGTATCGGGGCGAGAGAGACCCAGTACTTC
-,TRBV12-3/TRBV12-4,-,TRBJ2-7,CASSFWGEQYF,TGTGCCAGCAGTTTTTGGGGAGAGCAGTACTTC
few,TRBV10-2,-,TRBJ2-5,CASRDPGSMETQYF,TGCGCCAGCAGGGACCCAGGGTCTATGGAGACCCAGTACTTC
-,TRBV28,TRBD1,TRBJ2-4,CASSSPVSQGAVNIQYF,TGTGCCAGCAGTTCCCCGGTATCACAGGGGGCGGTAAACATTCAGTACTTC
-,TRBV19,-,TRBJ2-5,CASSITGSLYQETQYF,TGTGCCAGTAGTATCACAGGGTCCCTGTACCAAGAGACCCAGTACTTC
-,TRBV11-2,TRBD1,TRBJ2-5,CASSLQQGARETQYF,TGTGCCAGCAGCTTACAACAGGGGGCGCGGGAGACCCAGTACTTC
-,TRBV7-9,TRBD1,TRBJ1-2,CASSLTRAGGGYTF,TGTGCCAGCAGCTTAACACGGGCAGGGGGCGGCTACACCTTC
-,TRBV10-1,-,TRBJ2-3,CASSESRITSTDTQYF,TGCGCCAGCAGTGAGTCAAGGATAACTAGCACAGATACGCAGTATTTT
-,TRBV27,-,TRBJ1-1,CASSLRGENTEAFF,TGTGCCAGCAGTTTACGGGGGGAGAACACTGAAGCTTTCTTT
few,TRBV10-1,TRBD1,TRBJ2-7,CASRLDREPYEQYF,TGCGCCAGCAGATTAGACAGGGAGCCCTACGAGCAGTACTTC
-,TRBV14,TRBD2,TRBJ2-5,CASSQILAGVETQYF,TGTGCCAGCAGCCAAATATTAGCGGGAGTGGAGACCCAGTACTTC
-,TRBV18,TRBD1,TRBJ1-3,CASSPEGARGNTIYF,TGTGCCAGCTCACCAGAGGGGGCAAGAGGAAACACCATATATTTT
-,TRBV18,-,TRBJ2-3,CASSRAGPQYWGDTQYF,TGTGCCAGCTCACGGGCGGGACCCCAATACTGGGGGGATACGCAGTATTTT
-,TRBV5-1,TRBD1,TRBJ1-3,CASSLGGTGGNTIYF,TGCGCCAGCAGCTTGGGCGGGACAGGGGGAAACACCATATATTTT
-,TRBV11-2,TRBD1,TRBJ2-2,CASSMYRGTNTGELFF,TGTGCCAGCAGCATGTACAGGGGGACGAACACCGGGGAGCTGTTTTTT
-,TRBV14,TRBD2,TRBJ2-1,CASSHETPWSGSSQTYNEQFF,TGTGCCAGCAGCCATGAAACCCCGTGGAGCGGGAGTTCCCAAACCTACAATGAGCAGTTCTTC
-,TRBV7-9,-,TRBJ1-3,CASMGSGNTIYF,TGTGCCAGCATGGGGTCTGGAAACACCATATATTTT
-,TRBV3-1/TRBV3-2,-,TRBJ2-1,CASSQGSRGDEQFF,TGTGCCAGCAGCCAAGGGTCCAGGGGGGATGAGCAGTTCTTC
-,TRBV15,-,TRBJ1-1,CATSKAAGYMNTEAFF,TGTGCCACCAGCAAGGCGGCAGGGTATATGAACACTGAAGCTTTCTTT
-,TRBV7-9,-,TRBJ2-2,CASSLTGPGELFF,TGTGCCAGCAGCTTAACGGGTCCCGGGGAGCTGTTTTTT
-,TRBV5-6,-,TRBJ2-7,CASSLVAGHTLALMQGQYF,TGTGCCAGCAGCTTGGTTGCGGGACACACGCTTGCATTAATGCAGGGGCAGTACTTC
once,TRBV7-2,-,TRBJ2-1,CASSLSGYISSEQFF,TGTGCCAGCAGCCTAAGCGGGTACATCTCCAGTGAGCAGTTCTTC
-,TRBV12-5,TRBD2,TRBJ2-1,CASGFGGGDFEQFF,TGTGCTAGTGGTTTCGGTGGGGGGGACTTTGAGCAGTTCTTC
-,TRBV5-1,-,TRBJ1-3,CASSPQGLGVGNTIYF,TGCGCCAGCAGCCCTCAGGGGTTAGGGGTTGGAAACACCATATATTTT
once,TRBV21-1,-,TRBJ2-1,CASSKVWKRDPSSEQFF,TGTGCCAGCAGCAAAGTATGGAAGCGGGACCCATCTAGTGAGCAGTTCTTC
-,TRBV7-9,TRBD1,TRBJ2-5,CASSGGQQGAIAYQETQYF,TGTGCCAGCAGTGGGGGACAACAGGGGGCGATTGCGTACCAAGAGACCCAGTACTTC
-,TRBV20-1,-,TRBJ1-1,CSASSFMNTEAFF,TGCAGTGCTAGTTCGTTCATGAACACTGAAGCTTTCTTT
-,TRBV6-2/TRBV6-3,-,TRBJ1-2,CASSYFAGNYGYTF,TGTGCCAGCAGTTACTTTGCAGGGAACTATGGCTACACCTTC